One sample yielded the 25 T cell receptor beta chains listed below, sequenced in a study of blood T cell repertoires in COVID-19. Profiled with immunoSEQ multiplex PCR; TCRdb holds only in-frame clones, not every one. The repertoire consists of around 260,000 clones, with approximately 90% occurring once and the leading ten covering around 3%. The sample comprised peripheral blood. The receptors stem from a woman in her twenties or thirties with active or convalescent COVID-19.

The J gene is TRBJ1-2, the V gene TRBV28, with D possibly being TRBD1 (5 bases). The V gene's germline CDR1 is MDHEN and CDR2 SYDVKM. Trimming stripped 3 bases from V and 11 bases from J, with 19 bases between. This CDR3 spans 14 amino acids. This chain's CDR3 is CASSFISQGGGYTF. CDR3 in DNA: TGTGCCAGCAGTTTTATCTCCCAGGGAGGTGGTTACACCTTC.

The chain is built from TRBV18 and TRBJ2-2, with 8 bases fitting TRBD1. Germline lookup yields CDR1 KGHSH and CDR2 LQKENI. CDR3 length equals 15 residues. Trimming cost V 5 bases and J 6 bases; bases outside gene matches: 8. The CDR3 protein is CASSDFQGAAGELFF. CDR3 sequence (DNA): TGTGCCAGCTCAGACTTTCAGGGGGCTGCCGGGGAGCTGTTTTTT.

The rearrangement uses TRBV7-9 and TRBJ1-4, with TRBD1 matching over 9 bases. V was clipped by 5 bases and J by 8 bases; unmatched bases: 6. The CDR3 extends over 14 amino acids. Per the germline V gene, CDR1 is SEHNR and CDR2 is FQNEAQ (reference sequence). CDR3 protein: CASSRGQGGEKLFF. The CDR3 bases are TGTGCCAGCAGCCGGGGACAGGGTGGAGAAAAACTGTTTTTT.

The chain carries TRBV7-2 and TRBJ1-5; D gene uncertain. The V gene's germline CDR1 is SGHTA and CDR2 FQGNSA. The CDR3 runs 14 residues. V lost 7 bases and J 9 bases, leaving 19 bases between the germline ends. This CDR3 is CASTGRTGIGPQHF. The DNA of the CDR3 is TGTGCCAGCACCGGGAGGACGGGTATTGGGCCCCAGCATTTT.

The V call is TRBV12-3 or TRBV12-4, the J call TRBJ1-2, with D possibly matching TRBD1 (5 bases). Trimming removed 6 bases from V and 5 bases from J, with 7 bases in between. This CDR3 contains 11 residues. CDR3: CASRGGYGYTF. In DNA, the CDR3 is TGTGCCAGCAGGGGGGGTTATGGCTACACCTTC.

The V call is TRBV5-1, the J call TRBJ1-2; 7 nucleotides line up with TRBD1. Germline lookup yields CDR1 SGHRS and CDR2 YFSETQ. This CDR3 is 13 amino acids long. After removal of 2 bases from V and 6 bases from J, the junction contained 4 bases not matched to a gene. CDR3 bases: TGCGCCAGCAGCTTAGCAGGGGGGCATGGCTACACCTTC. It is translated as CASSLAGGHGYTF.

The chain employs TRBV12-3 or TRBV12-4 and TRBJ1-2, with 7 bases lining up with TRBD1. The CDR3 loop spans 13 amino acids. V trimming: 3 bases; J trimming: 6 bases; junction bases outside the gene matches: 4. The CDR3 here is CASSLTGRNGYTF. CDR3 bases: TGTGCCAGCAGTTTGACAGGGAGGAATGGCTACACCTTC.

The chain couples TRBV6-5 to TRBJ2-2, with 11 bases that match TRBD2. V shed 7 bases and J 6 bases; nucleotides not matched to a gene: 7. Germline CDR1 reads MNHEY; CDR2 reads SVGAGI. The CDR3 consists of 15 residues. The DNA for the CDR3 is TGTGCCAGCATCTATAGCGGGGGGGCCCCCGGGGAGCTGTTTTTT. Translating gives CASIYSGGAPGELFF.

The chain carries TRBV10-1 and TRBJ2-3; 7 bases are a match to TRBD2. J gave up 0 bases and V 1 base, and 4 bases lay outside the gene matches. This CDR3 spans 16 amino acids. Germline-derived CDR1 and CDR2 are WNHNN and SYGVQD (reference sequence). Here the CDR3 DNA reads TGCGCCAGCAGTGAGTTTGCGGGGGTGAGCACAGATACGCAGTATTTT. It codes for CASSEFAGVSTDTQYF.

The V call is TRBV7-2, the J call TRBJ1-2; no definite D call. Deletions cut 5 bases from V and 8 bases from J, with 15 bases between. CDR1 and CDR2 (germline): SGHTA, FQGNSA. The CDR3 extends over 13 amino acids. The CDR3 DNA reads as TGTGCCAGCAGCCCTATCGGGGTCGAGGGCTACACCTTC. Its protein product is CASSPIGVEGYTF.

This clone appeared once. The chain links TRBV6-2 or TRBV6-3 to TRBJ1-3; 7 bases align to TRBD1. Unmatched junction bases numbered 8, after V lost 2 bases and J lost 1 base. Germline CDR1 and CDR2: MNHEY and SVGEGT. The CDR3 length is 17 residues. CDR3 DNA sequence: TGTGCCAGCAGTTACCGACAGGGCTCCTCTTCTGGAAACACCATATATTTT. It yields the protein CASSYRQGSSSGNTIYF.

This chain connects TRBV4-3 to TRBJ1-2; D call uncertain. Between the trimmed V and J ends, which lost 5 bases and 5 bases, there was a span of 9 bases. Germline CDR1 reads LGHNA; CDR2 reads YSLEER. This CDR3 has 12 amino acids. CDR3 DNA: TGCGCCAGCAGCGAAGGAGGGTATGGCTACACCTTC. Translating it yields CASSEGGYGYTF.

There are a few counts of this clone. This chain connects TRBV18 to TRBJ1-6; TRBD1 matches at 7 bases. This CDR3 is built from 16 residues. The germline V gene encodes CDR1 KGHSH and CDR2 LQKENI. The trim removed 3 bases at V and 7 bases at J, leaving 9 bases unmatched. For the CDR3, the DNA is TGTGCCAGCTCACCCTTCTGGGACAGCAAAAATTCACCCCTCCACTTT. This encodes CASSPFWDSKNSPLHF.

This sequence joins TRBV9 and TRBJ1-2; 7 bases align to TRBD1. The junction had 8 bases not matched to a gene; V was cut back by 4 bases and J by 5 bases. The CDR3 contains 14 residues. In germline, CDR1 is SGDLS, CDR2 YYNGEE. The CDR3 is CASSIGRQGYGYTF. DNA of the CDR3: TGTGCCAGCAGCATAGGTCGACAGGGTTATGGCTACACCTTC.

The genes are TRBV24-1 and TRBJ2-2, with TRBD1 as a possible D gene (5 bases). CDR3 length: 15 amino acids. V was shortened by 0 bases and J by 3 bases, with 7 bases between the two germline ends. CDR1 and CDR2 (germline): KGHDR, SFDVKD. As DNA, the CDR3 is TGTGCCACCAGTGATTTGCTCAGGGACACCGGGGAGCTGTTTTTT. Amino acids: CATSDLLRDTGELFF.

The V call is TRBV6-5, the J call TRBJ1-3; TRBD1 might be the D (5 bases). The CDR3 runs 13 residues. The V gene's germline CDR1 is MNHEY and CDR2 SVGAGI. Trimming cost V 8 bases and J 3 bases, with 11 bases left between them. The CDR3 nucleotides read TGTGCCAGCGGGGGGACGGGTGGAAACACCATATATTTT. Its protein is CASGGTGGNTIYF.

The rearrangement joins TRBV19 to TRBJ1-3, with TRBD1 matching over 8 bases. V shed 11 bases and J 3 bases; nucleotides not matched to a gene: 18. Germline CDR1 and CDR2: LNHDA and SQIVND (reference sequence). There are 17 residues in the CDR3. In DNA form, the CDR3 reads TGTGCCTCCCTCAGGGGACCGGGACAGGCTTTTGGAAACACCATATATTTT. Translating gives CASLRGPGQAFGNTIYF.

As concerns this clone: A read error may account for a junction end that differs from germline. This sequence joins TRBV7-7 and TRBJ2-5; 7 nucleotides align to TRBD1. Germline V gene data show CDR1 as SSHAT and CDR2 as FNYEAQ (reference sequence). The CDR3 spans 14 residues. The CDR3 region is CASTSGTVQETQYF. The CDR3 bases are TGTGCTAGCACTTCAGGGACAGTTCAAGAGACCCAGTACTTC.

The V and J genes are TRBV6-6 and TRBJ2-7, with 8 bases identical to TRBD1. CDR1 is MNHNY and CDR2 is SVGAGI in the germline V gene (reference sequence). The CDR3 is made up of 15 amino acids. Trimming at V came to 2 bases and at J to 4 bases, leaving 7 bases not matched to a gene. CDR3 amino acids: CASSYLGQGGYEQYF. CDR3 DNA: TGTGCCAGCAGTTACCTTGGACAGGGTGGGTACGAGCAGTACTTC.

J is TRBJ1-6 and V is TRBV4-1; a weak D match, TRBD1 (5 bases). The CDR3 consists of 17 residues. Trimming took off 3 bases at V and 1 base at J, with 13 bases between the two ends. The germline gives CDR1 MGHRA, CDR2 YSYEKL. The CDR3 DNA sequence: TGCGCCAGCAGCCACCCCTCGGGGGGGTCCTATAATTCACCCCTCCACTTT. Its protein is CASSHPSGGSYNSPLHF.

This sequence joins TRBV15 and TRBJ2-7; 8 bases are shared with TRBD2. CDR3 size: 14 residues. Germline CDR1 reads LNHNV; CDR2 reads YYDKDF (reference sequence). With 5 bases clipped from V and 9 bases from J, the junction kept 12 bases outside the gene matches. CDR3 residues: CATSLTSGGGRQYF. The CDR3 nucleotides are TGTGCCACCAGCCTTACTTCCGGGGGGGGGCGGCAGTACTTC.

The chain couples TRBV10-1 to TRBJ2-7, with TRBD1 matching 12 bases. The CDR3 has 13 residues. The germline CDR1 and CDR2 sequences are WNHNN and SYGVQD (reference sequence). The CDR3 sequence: CKPPGQGAQEQYF. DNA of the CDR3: TGCAAACCACCGGGACAGGGGGCCCAGGAGCAGTACTTC.

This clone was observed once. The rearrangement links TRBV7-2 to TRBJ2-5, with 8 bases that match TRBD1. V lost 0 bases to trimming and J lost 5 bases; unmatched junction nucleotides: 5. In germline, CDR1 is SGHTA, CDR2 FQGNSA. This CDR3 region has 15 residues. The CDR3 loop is CASSLAQGAVETQYF. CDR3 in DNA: TGTGCCAGCAGCTTAGCGCAGGGGGCGGTTGAGACCCAGTACTTC.

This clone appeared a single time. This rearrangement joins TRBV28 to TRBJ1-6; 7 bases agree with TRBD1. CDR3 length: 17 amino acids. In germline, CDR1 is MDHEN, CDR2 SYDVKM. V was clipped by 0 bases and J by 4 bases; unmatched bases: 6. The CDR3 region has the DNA TGTGCCAGCAGTTTATGGAGGGGGCTAATTTATAATTCACCCCTCCACTTT. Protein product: CASSLWRGLIYNSPLHF.

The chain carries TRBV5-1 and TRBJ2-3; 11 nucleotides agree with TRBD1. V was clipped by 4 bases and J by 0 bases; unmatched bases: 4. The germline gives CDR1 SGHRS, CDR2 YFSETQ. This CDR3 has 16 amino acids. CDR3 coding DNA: TGCGCCAGCAGCACTGGACAGGGGGCGAGCACAGATACGCAGTATTTT. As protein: CASSTGQGASTDTQYF.